These 23 T cell receptor beta chains came from one sample sequenced in a study of blood T cell repertoires in COVID-19. This table comes from immunoSEQ multiplex PCR, and its TCRdb copy is limited to in-frame clones, with some not included. The table lists about 140,000 clones, 70% to 80% of them singletons. The source material was peripheral blood. These receptors all stem from a woman between 50 and 59 years old with active or convalescent COVID-19.

The V and J genes are TRBV9 and TRBJ1-1; D is undetermined. The CDR3 runs to 14 residues. Germline CDR1 SGDLS, CDR2 YYNGEE. Trimming shortened V by 3 bases and J by 4 bases, and 13 bases separated the two germline ends. The chain's CDR3 is CASSAGRVSTEAFF. The CDR3 nucleotides are TGTGCCAGCAGCGCCGGGAGGGTAAGCACTGAAGCTTTCTTT.

This clone has a single count. This rearrangement joins TRBV5-1 to TRBJ2-7; perhaps TRBD1 as D (6 bases). The CDR3 loop spans 18 amino acids. V lost 0 bases and J lost 5, with 24 bases in between. Germline CDR1 reads SGHRS; CDR2 reads YFSETQ. The CDR3 region has the DNA TGCGCCAGCAGCTTGGTACGCGGGTTCAGGGGTAGTACCCACGAGCAGTACTTC. The encoded protein is CASSLVRGFRGSTHEQYF.

The V call is TRBV27, the J call TRBJ2-1, with D unclear. This CDR3 is 14 amino acids long. Trimming cost V 5 bases and J 3 bases, with 11 bases left between them. Looked up from germline, CDR1 is MNHEY and CDR2 is SMNVEV (reference sequence). CDR3 in amino acids: CASSDMKHYNEQFF. DNA for the CDR3: TGTGCCAGCAGTGACATGAAACACTACAATGAGCAGTTCTTC.

This chain connects TRBV7-2 to TRBJ1-1, with a weak D call TRBD1 (5 bases). The V gene lost 3 bases and the J gene lost 5 bases, with 16 bases spanning the gap. The CDR3 has 15 residues. Germline-derived CDR1 and CDR2 are SGHTA and FQGNSA. The CDR3 spells CASSLGQGIGTEAFF. CDR3 nucleotides: TGTGCCAGCAGCTTGGGGCAGGGAATAGGTACTGAAGCTTTCTTT.

This clone turned up a few times. V and J are TRBV7-9 and TRBJ2-1; D gene uncertain. CDR1 and CDR2 (germline): SEHNR, FQNEAQ (reference sequence). Trimming left V 1 base short and J 6 bases short, with 7 bases between. CDR3 size: 13 residues. CDR3 residues: CASSLDQVNEQFF. Written as DNA, the CDR3 is TGTGCCAGCAGCTTAGACCAGGTCAATGAGCAGTTCTTC.

V usage is TRBV9 and J usage is TRBJ1-3; no firm D call. Looked up from germline, CDR1 is SGDLS and CDR2 is YYNGEE. This CDR3 is 20 amino acids long. V gave up 0 bases and J gave up 0 bases, with 22 bases separating them. The CDR3 protein is CASSVGIGGQEVFSGNTIYF. The CDR3 DNA reads as TGTGCCAGCAGCGTAGGAATCGGAGGGCAGGAGGTCTTCTCTGGAAACACCATATATTTT.

The chain couples TRBV27 to TRBJ2-7; the match to TRBD1 covers 7 bases. In germline, CDR1 is MNHEY, CDR2 SMNVEV (reference sequence). The ends lost 6 bases at V and 3 bases at J; junction bases unmatched: 11. This CDR3 has 15 residues. The CDR3: CASSLTPGQLYEQYF. CDR3 DNA: TGTGCCAGCAGCTTGACGCCGGGACAGCTCTACGAGCAGTACTTC.

This clone has at least ten counts. V usage is TRBV3-1 (or the pseudogene TRBV3-2) and J usage is TRBJ1-4, with 10 positions matching TRBD1. J lost 0 bases, V lost 3 bases, and 7 bases had no gene match. CDR3 length: 18 residues. Germline V gene sequence: CDR1 LGHDT, CDR2 YNNKEL (reference sequence). This chain's CDR3 is CASSQETGGVATNEKLFF. The CDR3 nucleotides read TGTGCCAGCAGCCAGGAGACAGGGGGCGTTGCAACTAATGAAAAACTGTTTTTT.

For this clone: The sample contains more than one DNA sequence encoding this CDR3. As DNA, the CDR3 is TGTGCCAGCAGTGCTCAGGGGAACACTGAAGCTTTCTTT. Translation: CASSAQGNTEAFF. This chain uses TRBV2 with TRBJ1-1, with D possibly being TRBD1 (5 bases). The CDR3 totals 13 residues. CDR1 SNHLY and CDR2 FYNNEI come from the germline V gene. V lost 4 bases and J lost 1, with 7 bases in between. The complete variable domain, with remaining parts taken from reference TRBV2 and TRBJ1-1, reads EPEVTQTPSHQVTQMGQEVILRCVPISNHLYFYWYRQILGQKVEFLVSFYNNEISEKSEIFDDQFSVERPDGSNFTLKIRSTKLEDSAMYFCASSAQGNTEAFFGQGTRLTVV.

V usage is TRBV2 and J usage is TRBJ1-5; TRBD1 matches at 8 bases. V shed 8 bases and J 2 bases; nucleotides not matched to a gene: 5. Germline assignment: CDR1 SNHLY and CDR2 FYNNEI. This CDR3 is 14 amino acids long. CDR3 protein: CASGQGAGNQPQHF. DNA for the CDR3: TGTGCCAGCGGACAGGGAGCCGGCAATCAGCCCCAGCATTTT.

The gene calls are TRBV6-4 and TRBJ2-7, with D possibly matching TRBD1 (6 bases). The germline V gene encodes CDR1 MRHNA and CDR2 SNTAGT. This CDR3 is 14 amino acids long. Between the trimmed V and J ends, which lost 2 bases and 5 bases, there was a span of 13 bases. CDR3 amino acids: CASSDQSDSNEQYF. Here the CDR3 DNA reads TGTGCCAGCAGTGACCAGTCGGACAGTAACGAGCAGTACTTC.

The chain employs TRBV28 and TRBJ1-2; TRBD1 might be the D (5 bases). The V gene's germline CDR1 is MDHEN and CDR2 SYDVKM. The CDR3 has 13 amino acids. Trimming pared 6 bases from V and 5 bases from J, leaving 13 bases between. The chain's CDR3 is CASSANRLYGYTF. The CDR3 coding sequence is TGTGCCAGCAGCGCTAACAGGCTATATGGCTACACCTTC.

This clone was detected a few times. This chain links TRBV5-6 with TRBJ1-1, with D possibly being TRBD1 (6 bases). The CDR3 covers 14 residues. Germline values: CDR1 SGHDT, CDR2 YYEEEE. The V and J ends lost 0 bases and 4 bases respectively, with 10 bases between them. The CDR3 spells CASSLVGGPTEAFF. The DNA of the CDR3 is TGTGCCAGCAGCTTGGTGGGGGGGCCCACTGAAGCTTTCTTT.

This chain connects TRBV2 to TRBJ1-1; possible D gene TRBD1, 5 bases. From germline, CDR1 is SNHLY and CDR2 FYNNEI. This CDR3 has 15 residues. Trimming stripped 3 bases from V and 7 bases from J, with 18 bases between. CDR3 amino acids: CASSDRAHTGGEAFF. Here the CDR3 DNA reads TGTGCCAGCAGTGACAGGGCGCACACGGGGGGTGAAGCTTTCTTT.

The chain combines TRBV12-3 or TRBV12-4 with TRBJ2-7; no clear D. V dropped 5 bases and J dropped 6 bases, with 11 bases sitting between them. The CDR3 contains 12 residues. The CDR3 is CASSPAMGEQYF. In DNA, the CDR3 is TGTGCCAGCAGTCCAGCGATGGGCGAGCAGTACTTC.

The V call is TRBV30, the J call TRBJ2-7; no firm D call. CDR3 length equals 13 residues. The V gene's germline CDR1 is GTSNPN and CDR2 SVGIG (reference sequence). Deletions cut 1 base from V and 0 bases from J, with 7 bases between. The CDR3 DNA is TGTGCCTGGAGTGACGTACTCTCCTACGAGCAGTACTTC. Protein sequence: CAWSDVLSYEQYF.

This clone was picked up one time. The rearrangement uses TRBV29-1 and TRBJ2-7; 7 positions match TRBD1. CDR1 is SQVTM, CDR2 ANQGSEA, per germline. With 1 base clipped from V and 2 bases from J, the junction kept 11 bases outside the gene matches. This CDR3 region has 16 residues. CDR3 in DNA: TGCAGCGTTGAAGGGGCCTTCGACAGGGTCCCCTACGAGCAGTACTTC. It translates to CSVEGAFDRVPYEQYF.

The gene calls are TRBV29-1 and TRBJ2-5, with D uncertain. CDR1 is SQVTM and CDR2 is ANQGSEA in the germline V gene. The ends were cut back, 3 bases at V and 4 bases at J, with 12 bases in the middle. CDR3 length: 13 residues. CDR3: CSVDFQVGETQYF. The CDR3 DNA reads as TGCAGCGTTGATTTTCAGGTCGGAGAGACCCAGTACTTC.

The chain has TRBV4-3 and TRBJ2-2; TRBD2 matches at 8 bases. This CDR3 region has 17 residues. J gave up 3 bases and V 0 bases, and 6 bases lay outside the gene matches. Germline V gene sequence: CDR1 LGHNA, CDR2 YSLEER. The CDR3 here is CASSQDMEREYTGELFF. CDR3 nucleotide sequence: TGCGCCAGCAGCCAAGATATGGAGCGGGAGTACACCGGGGAGCTGTTTTTT.

The CDR3 spells CASSQDVTGSQPQHF. The CDR3, as DNA: TGTGCCAGCAGCCAAGATGTGACAGGGAGTCAGCCCCAGCATTTT. The V call is TRBV3-1 (or the pseudogene TRBV3-2), the J call TRBJ1-5, with 7 bases identical to TRBD1. The CDR3 runs to 15 residues. J was trimmed by 6 bases and V by 0 bases; bases with no gene match: 5. Looked up from germline, CDR1 is LGHDT and CDR2 is YNNKEL (reference sequence).

The chain has TRBV27 and TRBJ2-1; 8 nucleotides match TRBD1. The CDR3 is 21 amino acids. Germline loops: CDR1 MNHEY, CDR2 SMNVEV (reference sequence). V was pared by 4 bases and J by 4 bases, with 24 bases of the junction left unmatched. The CDR3 nucleotides are TGTGCCAGCAGTTCCCCCCCGGGGCAGGGGGCTTTTTGGGGGGTGTACAATGAGCAGTTCTTC. This encodes CASSSPPGQGAFWGVYNEQFF.

The chain recombines TRBV7-9 with TRBJ1-1; 7 bases match TRBD1. Germline V CDR1 and CDR2: SEHNR, FQNEAQ (reference sequence). The ends lost 5 bases at V and 0 bases at J; junction bases unmatched: 6. This CDR3 region has 15 residues. CDR3 sequence reads: CASSPRTGLNTEAFF. DNA of the CDR3: TGTGCCAGCAGCCCCCGGACAGGATTGAACACTGAAGCTTTCTTT.

The chain joins TRBV2 to TRBJ2-1, with TRBD2 matching over 11 bases. The CDR3 runs to 15 residues. The germline V gene has CDR1 SNHLY and CDR2 FYNNEI. Trimming took 6 bases from V and 3 from J; bases not matched to a gene: 4. In DNA, the CDR3 is TGTGCCAGCAGGGTAGCGGGAGGGATCTACAATGAGCAGTTCTTC. Translated: CASRVAGGIYNEQFF.